The present TCR beta chain was sequenced within a study of CD8+ T cells in alopecia areata. The V end was cut by 2 bases, the J end by 7 bases, with 7 bases between. This CDR3 contains 11 residues. CDR1 and CDR2 from the germline V gene are SGHNT and YYREEE (reference sequence). Stated treatment: oral pan-JAK inhibitor, 5-10 mg twice daily. The authors extracted RNA and reverse transcribed it into cDNA as the sequencing template. Method: immunoSEQ multiplex PCR; TCRdb's copy keeps in-frame clones and lacks some. The sample lists about 160,000 clones, about two thirds seen once, with 0.7% to 1% in the top ten.

The chain combines TRBV5-4 with TRBJ2-7, with D possibly matching TRBD1 (5 bases). Sequenced material: CD4+ T cells sorted from blood, taken at week 4, from a patient treated with tofacitinib. This TCR was recovered from a human donor with alopecia areata. The CDR3 loop is CASSLDREQYF. CDR3 sequence (DNA): TGTGCCAGCAGCTTAGACAGAGAGCAGTACTTC.